This TCR beta chain was captured in a study of cytomegalovirus exposure and HLA in healthy donors. Trimming shortened V by 2 bases and J by 4 bases, and 14 bases separated the two germline ends. This CDR3 comprises 16 residues. CDR1 is LNHDA and CDR2 is SQIVND in the germline V gene (reference sequence). Overall study findings and caveats: Reports credit the classifier with highly specific, highly sensitive diagnosis of cytomegalovirus status.

The PCR made use of 60 Vbeta and 13 Jbeta primers. Assay used: immunoSEQ multiplex PCR; TCRdb lists only in-frame clones, some missing. Of about 190,000 clones in the sample, around three quarters are singletons; the top ten hold 1.6%. A single count supports this clone. Antigen: not known. Source material: PBMCs. The sequence was obtained from a woman between 18 and 29 years old in good health and CMV-seronegative. V is TRBV19 and J is TRBJ2-2; a possible D gene is TRBD2 (5 bases). The CDR3 reads CASSIQRASFTGELFF. The CDR3 bases are TGTGCCAGTAGTATACAAAGGGCTAGCTTCACCGGGGAGCTGTTTTTT.